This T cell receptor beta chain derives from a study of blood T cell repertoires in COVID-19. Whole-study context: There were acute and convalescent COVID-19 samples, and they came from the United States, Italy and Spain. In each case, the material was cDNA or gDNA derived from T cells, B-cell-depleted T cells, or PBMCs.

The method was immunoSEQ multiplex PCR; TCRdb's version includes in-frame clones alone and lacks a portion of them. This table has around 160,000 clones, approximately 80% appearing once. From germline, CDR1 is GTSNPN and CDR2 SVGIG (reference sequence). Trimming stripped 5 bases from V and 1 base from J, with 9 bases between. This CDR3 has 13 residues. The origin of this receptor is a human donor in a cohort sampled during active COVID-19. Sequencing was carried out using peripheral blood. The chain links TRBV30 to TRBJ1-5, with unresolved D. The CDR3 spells CAWGSGSNQPQHF. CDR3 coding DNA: TGTGCCTGGGGATCAGGAAGCAATCAGCCCCAGCATTTT.